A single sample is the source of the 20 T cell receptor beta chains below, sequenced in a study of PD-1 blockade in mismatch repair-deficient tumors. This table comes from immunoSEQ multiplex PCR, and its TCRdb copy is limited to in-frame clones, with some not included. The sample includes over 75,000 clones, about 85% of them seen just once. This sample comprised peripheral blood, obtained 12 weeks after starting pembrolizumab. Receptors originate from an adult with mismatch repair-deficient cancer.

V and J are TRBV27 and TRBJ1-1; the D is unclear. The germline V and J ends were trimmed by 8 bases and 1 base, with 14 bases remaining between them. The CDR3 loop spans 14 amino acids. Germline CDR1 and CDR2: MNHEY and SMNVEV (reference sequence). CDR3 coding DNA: TGTGCCAGCCGGACCGGGGTTCAGAACACTGAAGCTTTCTTT. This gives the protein CASRTGVQNTEAFF.

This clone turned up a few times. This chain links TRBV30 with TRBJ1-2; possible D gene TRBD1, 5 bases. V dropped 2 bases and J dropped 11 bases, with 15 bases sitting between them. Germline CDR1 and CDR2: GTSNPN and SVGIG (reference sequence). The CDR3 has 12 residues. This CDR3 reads CAWSPGTIWYTF. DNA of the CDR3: TGTGCCTGGAGTCCCGGGACGATCTGGTACACCTTC.

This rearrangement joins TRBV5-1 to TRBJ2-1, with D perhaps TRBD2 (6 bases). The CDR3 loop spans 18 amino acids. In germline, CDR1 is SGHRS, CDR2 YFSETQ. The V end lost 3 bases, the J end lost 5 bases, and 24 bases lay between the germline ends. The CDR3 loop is CASSWDPPSLASNNEQFF. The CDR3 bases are TGCGCCAGCAGCTGGGACCCCCCTTCGCTAGCGAGTAACAATGAGCAGTTCTTC.

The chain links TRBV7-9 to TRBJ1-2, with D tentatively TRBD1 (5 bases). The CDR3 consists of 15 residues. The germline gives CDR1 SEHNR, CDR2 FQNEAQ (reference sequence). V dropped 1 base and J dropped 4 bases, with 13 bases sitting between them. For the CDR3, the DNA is TGTGCCAGCAGCTTAGGGCAGGGCGGCGTCTATGGCTACACCTTC. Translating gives CASSLGQGGVYGYTF.

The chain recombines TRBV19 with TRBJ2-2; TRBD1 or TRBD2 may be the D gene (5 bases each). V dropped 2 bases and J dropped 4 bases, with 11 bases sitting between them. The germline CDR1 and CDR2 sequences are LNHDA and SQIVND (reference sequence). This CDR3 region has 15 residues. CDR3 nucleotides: TGTGCCAGTAGTATATTCTCCGGGGCCACCGGGGAGCTGTTTTTT. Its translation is CASSIFSGATGELFF.

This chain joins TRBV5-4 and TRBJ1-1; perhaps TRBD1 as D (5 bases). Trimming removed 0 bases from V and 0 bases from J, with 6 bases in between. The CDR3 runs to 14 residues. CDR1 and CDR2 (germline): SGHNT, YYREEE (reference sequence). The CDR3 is CASSLAGMNTEAFF. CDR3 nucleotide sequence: TGTGCCAGCAGCTTGGCAGGGATGAACACTGAAGCTTTCTTT. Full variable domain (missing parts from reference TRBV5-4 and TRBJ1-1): ETGVTQSPTHLIKTRGQQVTLRCSSQSGHNTVSWYQQALGQGPQFIFQYYREEENGRGNFPPRFSGLQFPNYSSELNVNALELDDSALYLCASSLAGMNTEAFFGQGTRLTVV.

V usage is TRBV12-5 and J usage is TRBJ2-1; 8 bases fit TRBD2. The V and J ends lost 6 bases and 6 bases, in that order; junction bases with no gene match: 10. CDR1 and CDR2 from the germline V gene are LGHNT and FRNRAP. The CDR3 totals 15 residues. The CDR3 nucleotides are TGTGCTAGTGGCCGCCTAGCGGGTGTCGGCAATGAGCAGTTCTTC. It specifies CASGRLAGVGNEQFF. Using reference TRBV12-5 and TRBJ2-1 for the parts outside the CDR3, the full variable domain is DARVTQTPRHKVTEMGQEVTMRCQPILGHNTVFWYRQTMMQGLELLAYFRNRAPLDDSGMPKDRFSAEMPDATLATLKIQPSEPRDSAVYFCASGRLAGVGNEQFFGPGTRLTVL.

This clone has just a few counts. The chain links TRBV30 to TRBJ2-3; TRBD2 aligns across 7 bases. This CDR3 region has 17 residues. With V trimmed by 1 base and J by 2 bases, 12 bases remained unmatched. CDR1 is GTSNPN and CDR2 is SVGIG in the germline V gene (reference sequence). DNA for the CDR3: TGTGCCTGGAGTGCTGACGGGGGGAGCGGCATCACAGATACGCAGTATTTT. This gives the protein CAWSADGGSGITDTQYF.

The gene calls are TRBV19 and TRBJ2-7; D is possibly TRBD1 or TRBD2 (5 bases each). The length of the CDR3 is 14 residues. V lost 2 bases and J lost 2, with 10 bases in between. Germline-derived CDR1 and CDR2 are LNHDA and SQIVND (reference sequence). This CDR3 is CASSIRDVTYEQYF. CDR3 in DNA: TGTGCCAGTAGTATACGGGACGTGACCTACGAGCAGTACTTC.

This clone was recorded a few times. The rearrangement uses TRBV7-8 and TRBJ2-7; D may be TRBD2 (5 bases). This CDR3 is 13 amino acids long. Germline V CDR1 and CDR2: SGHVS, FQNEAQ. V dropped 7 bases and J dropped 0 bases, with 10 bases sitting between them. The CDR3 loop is CASTRAPSYEQYF. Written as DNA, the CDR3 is TGTGCCAGCACGAGGGCCCCCTCCTACGAGCAGTACTTC.

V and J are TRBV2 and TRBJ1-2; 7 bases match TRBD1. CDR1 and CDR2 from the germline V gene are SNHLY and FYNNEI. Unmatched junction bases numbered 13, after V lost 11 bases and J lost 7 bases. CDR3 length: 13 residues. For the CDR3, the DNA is TGTGCCGGGGGGACAGCTTCAACCCTTGGCTACACCTTC. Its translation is CAGGTASTLGYTF.

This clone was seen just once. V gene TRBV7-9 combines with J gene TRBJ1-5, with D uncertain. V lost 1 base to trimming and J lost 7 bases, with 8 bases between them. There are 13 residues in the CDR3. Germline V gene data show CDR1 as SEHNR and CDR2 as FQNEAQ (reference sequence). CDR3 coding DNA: TGTGCCAGCAGCTTAGGGTACGTACAGCCCCAGCATTTT. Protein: CASSLGYVQPQHF.

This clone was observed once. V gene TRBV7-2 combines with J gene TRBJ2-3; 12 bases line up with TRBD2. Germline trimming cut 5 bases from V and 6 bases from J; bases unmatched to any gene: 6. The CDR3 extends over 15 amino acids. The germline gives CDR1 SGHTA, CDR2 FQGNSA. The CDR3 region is CASSTLAGGGDTQYF. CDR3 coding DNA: TGTGCCAGCAGCACACTAGCGGGAGGCGGGGATACGCAGTATTTT.

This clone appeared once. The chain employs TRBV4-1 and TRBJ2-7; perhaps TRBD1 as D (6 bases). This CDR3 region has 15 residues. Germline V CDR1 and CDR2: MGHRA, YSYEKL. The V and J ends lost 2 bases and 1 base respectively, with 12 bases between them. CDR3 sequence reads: CASSQPGQRSYEQYF. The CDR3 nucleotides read TGCGCCAGCAGCCAACCCGGACAGAGATCCTACGAGCAGTACTTC.

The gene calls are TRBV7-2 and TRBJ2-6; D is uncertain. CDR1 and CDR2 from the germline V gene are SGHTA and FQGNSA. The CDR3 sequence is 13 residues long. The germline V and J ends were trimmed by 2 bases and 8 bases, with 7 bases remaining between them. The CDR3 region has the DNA TGTGCCAGCAGCTTATTGGTGTCCAACGTCCTGACTTTC. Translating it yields CASSLLVSNVLTF.

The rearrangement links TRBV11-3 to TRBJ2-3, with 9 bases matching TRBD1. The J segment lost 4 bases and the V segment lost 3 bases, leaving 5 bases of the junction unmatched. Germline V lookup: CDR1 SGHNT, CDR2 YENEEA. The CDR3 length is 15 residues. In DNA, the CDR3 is TGTGCCAGCAGCTTGAGACAGGGGGTTGCAGATACGCAGTATTTT. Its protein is CASSLRQGVADTQYF.

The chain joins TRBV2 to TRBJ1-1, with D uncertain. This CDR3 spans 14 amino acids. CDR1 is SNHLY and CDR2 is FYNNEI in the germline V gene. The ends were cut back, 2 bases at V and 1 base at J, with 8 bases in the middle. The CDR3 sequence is CASSEWVGNTEAFF. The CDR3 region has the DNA TGTGCCAGCAGTGAATGGGTGGGGAACACTGAAGCTTTCTTT.

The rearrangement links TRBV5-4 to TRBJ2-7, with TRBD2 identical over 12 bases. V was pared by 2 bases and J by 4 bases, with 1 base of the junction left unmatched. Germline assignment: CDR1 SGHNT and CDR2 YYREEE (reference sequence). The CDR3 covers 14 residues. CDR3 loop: CASSFGTSGYEQYF. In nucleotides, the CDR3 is TGTGCCAGCAGCTTCGGGACTAGCGGGTACGAGCAGTACTTC.

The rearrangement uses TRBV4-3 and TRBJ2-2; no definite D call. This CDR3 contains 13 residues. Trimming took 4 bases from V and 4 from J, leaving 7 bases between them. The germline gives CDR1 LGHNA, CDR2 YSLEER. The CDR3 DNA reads TGCGCCAGCAGCCCCGAGATCACCGGGGAGCTGTTTTTT. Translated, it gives CASSPEITGELFF.

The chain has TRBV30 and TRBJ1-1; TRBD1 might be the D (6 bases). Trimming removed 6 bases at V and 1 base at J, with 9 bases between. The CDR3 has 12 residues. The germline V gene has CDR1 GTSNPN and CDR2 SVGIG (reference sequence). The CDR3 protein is CACSRGNTEAFF. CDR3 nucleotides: TGTGCCTGTTCCAGGGGGAACACTGAAGCTTTCTTT.